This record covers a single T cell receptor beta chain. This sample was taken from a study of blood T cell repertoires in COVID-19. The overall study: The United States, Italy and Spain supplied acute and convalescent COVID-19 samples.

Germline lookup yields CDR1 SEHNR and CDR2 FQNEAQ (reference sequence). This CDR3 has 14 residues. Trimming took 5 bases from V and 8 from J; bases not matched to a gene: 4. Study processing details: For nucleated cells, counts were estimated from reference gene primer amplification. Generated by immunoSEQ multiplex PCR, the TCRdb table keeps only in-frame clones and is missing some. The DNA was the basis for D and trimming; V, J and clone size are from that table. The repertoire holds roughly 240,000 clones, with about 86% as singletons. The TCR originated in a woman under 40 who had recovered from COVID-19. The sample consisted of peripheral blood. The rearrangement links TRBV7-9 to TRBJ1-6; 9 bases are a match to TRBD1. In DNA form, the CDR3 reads TGTGCCAGCAGCCAGGGACAGGGAGATTCACCCCTCCACTTT. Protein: CASSQGQGDSPLHF.